These 18 T cell receptor beta chains were all obtained from the same sample, sequenced in a study of T cells in women clearing cervical HPV infection. The repertoire was sequenced with immunoSEQ multiplex PCR; TCRdb's copy has only in-frame clones and lacks some. Its clone listing holds about 23,000 clones. Sequenced input: blood buffy coat. All receptors come from a woman between 18 and 70 years old with a cervical HPV16 infection that either progressed to CIN3+ or cleared (not recorded which).

Turning to this clone: The CDR3 extends 3 residues past the end of the read, so its final part is completed from the germline J gene. V and J are TRBV5-5 and TRBJ1-6; 9 nucleotides match TRBD1. Germline V lookup: CDR1 SGHKS, CDR2 YYEKEE (reference sequence). With V trimmed by 4 bases and J by 9 bases, 8 bases remained unmatched. The CDR3 has 15 residues. The part of the CDR3 DNA that was read is TGTGCCAGCAGCCTGGTTTTGACAGGGGGTTCACCC. Translation gives CASSLVLTGGSP. The full CDR3 protein is CASSLVLTGGSPLHF. Full variable domain (remainder filled in from reference TRBV5-5 and TRBJ1-6): DAGVTQSPTHLIKTRGQQVTLRCSPISGHKSVSWYQQVLGQGPQFIFQYYEKEERGRGNFPDRFSARQFPNYSSELNVNALLLGDSALYLCASSLVLTGGSPLHFGNGTRLTVT.

To note about this clone: The read finishes 3 residues shy of the CDR3 end, and the germline J gene is used to complete it. The chain joins TRBV7-3 to TRBJ2-1, with TRBD1 identical over 7 bases. Germline lookup yields CDR1 SGHTA and CDR2 FQGTGA. The CDR3 has 16 residues. After removal of 5 bases from V and 3 bases from J, the junction contained 10 bases not matched to a gene. The chain's CDR3 is CASSPAGGESYNEQFF. The sequenced part of the CDR3 DNA is TGTGCCAGCAGCCCCGCAGGGGGAGAGAGCTACAATGAG.

Details on this clone: The read terminates 3 residues before the CDR3 end, so the remaining end is supplied by the germline J gene. V is TRBV5-1 and J is TRBJ1-6; 9 bases are shared with TRBD1. This CDR3 contains 18 residues. Losses at the gene ends were 4 bases for V and 5 bases for J; bases not matched to a gene: 13. Looked up from germline, CDR1 is SGHRS and CDR2 is YFSETQ. Incomplete CDR3 DNA: TGCGCCAGCAGCCCCGTTATAACCGGGACAGGGAATAATTCACCC. Translated: CASSPVITGTGNNSP. The full CDR3 reads CASSPVITGTGNNSPLHF.

CDR3 sequence reads: CASSERGGPRETQYF. The CDR3 bases that were read are TGCGCCAGCAGCGAGCGGGGGGGCCCCCGGGAGACC. V usage is TRBV5-1 and J usage is TRBJ2-5, with 10 bases matching TRBD2. The sequence runs out 3 residues before the end of the CDR3; the remainder is reconstructed from the germline J gene. The germline gives CDR1 SGHRS, CDR2 YFSETQ. The V segment lost 4 bases and the J segment 5 bases; nucleotides outside the gene matches: 8. The CDR3 extends over 15 amino acids.

About this clone: The CDR3 end lies 3 residues beyond the end of the read and is filled in from the germline J gene. The chain joins TRBV29-1 to TRBJ1-1; no clear D gene. The CDR3 is 15 amino acids. Germline-derived CDR1 and CDR2 are SQVTM and ANQGSEA. Trimming took off 1 base at V and 0 bases at J, with 12 bases between the two ends. The CDR3 is CSVEGSELMNTEAFF. The sequenced part of the CDR3 DNA is TGCAGCGTTGAAGGGTCCGAACTCATGAACACTGAA.

Points on this clone: The CDR3 end lies 3 residues beyond the end of the read and is filled in from the germline J gene. J is TRBJ1-5 and V is TRBV2; tentative D call: TRBD1 (5 bases). Germline V CDR1 and CDR2: SNHLY, FYNNEI. The CDR3 extends over 13 amino acids. Trimming removed 7 bases at V and 6 bases at J, with 13 bases between. CDR3 bases read: TGTGCCAGCAAGGACAACCCCGGTCAGCCC. Protein sequence: CASKDNPGQP. The CDR3, in full, reads CASKDNPGQPQHF.

As to this clone: The read is 3 residues too short to cover the CDR3 end, so that end is filled in from the germline J gene. The chain combines TRBV24-1 with TRBJ1-2; no reliable D call. CDR3 size: 17 residues. V was clipped by 2 bases and J by 2 bases, with 17 bases between them. Germline-derived CDR1 and CDR2 are KGHDR and SFDVKD. The CDR3 region is CATSDSSLEGQNYGYTF. The sequenced part of the CDR3 DNA is TGTGCCACCAGTGATTCCTCCTTGGAGGGCCAGAACTATGGC.

As regards this clone: The CDR3 end lies 3 residues beyond the end of the read and is filled in from the germline J gene. J is TRBJ2-5 and V is TRBV5-1; possibly TRBD2 for D (6 bases). This CDR3 region has 13 residues. Trimming removed 0 bases at V and 5 bases at J, with 8 bases between. From germline, CDR1 is SGHRS and CDR2 YFSETQ. The CDR3 bases that were read are TGCGCCAGCAGCTTGGGACTAGGGGAGACC. It is translated as CASSLGLGET. From start to end, the CDR3 is CASSLGLGETQYF.

As to this clone: The read stops 3 residues short of the end of the CDR3; the missing end is completed from the germline J gene. The chain recombines TRBV2 with TRBJ1-5; 9 positions match TRBD1. The CDR3 is 14 residues long. Germline CDR1 SNHLY, CDR2 FYNNEI. V lost 4 bases and J lost 4; bases outside the gene matches: 2. CDR3 sequence reads: CASSGDRANQPQHF. The sequenced part of the CDR3 DNA is TGTGCCAGCAGTGGGGACAGGGCGAATCAGCCC. Complete variable domain (other parts from reference TRBV2 and TRBJ1-5): EPEVTQTPSHQVTQMGQEVILRCVPISNHLYFYWYRQILGQKVEFLVSFYNNEISEKSEIFDDQFSVERPDGSNFTLKIRSTKLEDSAMYFCASSGDRANQPQHFGDGTRLSIL.

On this clone: Read sequence stops 3 residues before the CDR3 end, and the germline J gene provides the missing end. This chain joins TRBV20-1 and TRBJ2-7; 7 bases map to TRBD1. This CDR3 is built from 13 residues. Per germline, CDR1 DFQATT and CDR2 SNEGSKA (reference sequence). V was pared by 2 bases and J by 3 bases, with 4 bases of the junction left unmatched. The sequenced part of the CDR3 DNA is TGCAGTGCTAGATCTGACAGGGACTACGAG. Protein: CSARSDRDYE. The whole CDR3 sequence reads CSARSDRDYEQYF.

Remarks on this clone: The sequenced fragment ends 3 residues before the CDR3 boundary, so the rest is inferred from the germline J gene. This rearrangement joins TRBV11-3 to TRBJ2-3; no reliable D call. CDR3 length equals 15 residues. Per germline, CDR1 SGHNT and CDR2 YENEEA. Trimming stripped 5 bases from V and 4 bases from J, with 16 bases between. CDR3 in amino acids: CASSNPVVLADTQYF. The DNA read from the CDR3 is TGTGCCAGCAGCAATCCGGTTGTGCTGGCAGATACG.

Concerning this clone: The CDR3 goes on 3 residues after the read ends, and that part is filled in from the germline J gene. The chain links TRBV12-3 or TRBV12-4 to TRBJ2-3, with TRBD2 matching over 10 bases. The CDR3 is 16 amino acids. CDR3 DNA, as far as it was read: TGTGCCAGCAGTCGTCTAGCGGGAGCAGGGGGGGAGACG. Protein: CASSRLAGAGGET. The whole CDR3 protein reads CASSRLAGAGGETQYF.

To note about this clone: The read comes to an end 3 residues before the CDR3 does, leaving the germline J gene to fill in the end. The J gene is TRBJ1-3, the V gene TRBV10-3; no clear D. CDR1 and CDR2 from the germline V gene are ENHRY and SYGVKD. The CDR3 loop spans 16 amino acids. With 0 bases removed from V and 5 bases from J, the gap between germline ends came to 14 bases. This CDR3 is CAISESIVNTRNTIYF. The covered CDR3 bases are TGTGCCATCAGTGAGTCGATAGTCAATACCAGAAACACC.

Of note for this clone: The CDR3 end lies 3 residues beyond the end of the read and is filled in from the germline J gene. The chain carries TRBV18 and TRBJ1-1, with D perhaps matching TRBD1 (6 bases). The CDR3 loop spans 13 amino acids. Germline V CDR1 and CDR2: KGHSH, LQKENI. Trimming shortened V by 1 base and J by 7 bases, and 10 bases separated the two germline ends. The CDR3 spells CASSPRQDLEAFF. The CDR3 bases that were read are TGTGCCAGCTCACCACGACAGGATCTTGAA.

As for this clone: Read sequence stops 3 residues before the CDR3 end, and the germline J gene provides the missing end. The chain joins TRBV4-1 to TRBJ2-2; a possible D gene is TRBD1 (6 bases). Trimming left V 6 bases short and J 2 bases short, with 13 bases between. The germline gives CDR1 MGHRA, CDR2 YSYEKL. The CDR3 consists of 15 residues. The CDR3 bases that were read are TGCGCCAGCAGACTAGGGACAACCAACACCGGGGAG. It specifies CASRLGTTNTGE. The entire CDR3 protein is CASRLGTTNTGELFF.

A word on this clone: Sequencing ends 3 residues short of the CDR3 end; the germline J gene provides the rest. The chain recombines TRBV30 with TRBJ2-6; 9 bases are a match to TRBD1. The CDR3 totals 17 residues. With 7 bases clipped from V and 4 bases from J, the junction kept 14 bases outside the gene matches. The germline V gene has CDR1 GTSNPN and CDR2 SVGIG (reference sequence). The CDR3 loop is CAYDPGTGIAGANVLTF. The part of the CDR3 DNA that was read is TGTGCCTACGACCCCGGGACAGGGATCGCCGGGGCCAACGTC.

A note on this clone: The read terminates 3 residues before the CDR3 end, so the remaining end is supplied by the germline J gene. This sequence joins TRBV2 and TRBJ2-7; TRBD1 matches at 8 bases. V was clipped by 6 bases and J by 4 bases; unmatched bases: 11. The CDR3 extends over 15 amino acids. Germline loops: CDR1 SNHLY, CDR2 FYNNEI. This CDR3 reads CASSVYRDRLYEQYF. The covered CDR3 bases are TGTGCCAGCAGCGTCTACCGGGACAGGTTGTACGAG.

Details on this clone: The read falls 3 residues short of the CDR3 end, and the missing part is taken from the germline J gene. In the same sample, other DNA sequences code for this CDR3. The rearrangement joins TRBV7-6 to TRBJ1-3; D perhaps matches TRBD1 (5 bases). Germline V gives CDR1 SGHVS, CDR2 FNYEAQ. V was cut by 1 base and J by 3 bases, with 13 bases left in between. There are 16 residues in the CDR3. Partial CDR3 DNA: TGTGCCAGCAGCTTAGGTCGGCAGGGAGGTGGAAACACC. It codes for CASSLGRQGGGNT. The entire CDR3 protein is CASSLGRQGGGNTIYF.